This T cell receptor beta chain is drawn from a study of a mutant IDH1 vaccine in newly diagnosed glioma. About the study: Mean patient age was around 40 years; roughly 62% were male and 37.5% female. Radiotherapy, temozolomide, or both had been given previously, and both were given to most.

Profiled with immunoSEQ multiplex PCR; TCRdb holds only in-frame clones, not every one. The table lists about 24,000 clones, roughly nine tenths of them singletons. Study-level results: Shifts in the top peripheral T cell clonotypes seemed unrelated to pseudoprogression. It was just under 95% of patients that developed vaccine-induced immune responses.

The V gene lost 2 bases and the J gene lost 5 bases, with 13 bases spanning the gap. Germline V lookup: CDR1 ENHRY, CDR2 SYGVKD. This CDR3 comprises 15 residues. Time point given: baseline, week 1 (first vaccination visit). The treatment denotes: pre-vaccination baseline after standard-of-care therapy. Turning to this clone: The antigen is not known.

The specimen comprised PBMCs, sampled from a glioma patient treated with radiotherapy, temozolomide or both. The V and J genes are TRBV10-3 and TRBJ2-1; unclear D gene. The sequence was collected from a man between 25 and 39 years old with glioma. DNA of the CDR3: TGTGCCATCAGTGAGCTCGGGCTAGAACACAATGAGCAGTTCTTC. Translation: CAISELGLEHNEQFF.